This T cell receptor (beta chain) was sequenced in a study of T cells in Graves' hyperthyroidism and ophthalmopathy. Amplified regions were TCR beta CDR3 sequences from RNA transcripts. A set of HTBI primers served as the primers for a first-round RT-PCR of the TCR CDR3. TCRdb called the multiplex PCR reads again in MiXCR, with one record for every CDR3 protein. The table records roughly 700,000 distinct CDR3 sequences, approximately 15% of them present only once. As concerns this clonotype: Antigen unknown.

Subjects aged 18 to 65 presented with newly diagnosed hyperthyroidism of less than 2 months' duration. Findings of the study overall: Model-based prediction identified ophthalmopathy a median around 6.7 months prior to its onset.

The V gene's germline CDR1 is LNHDA and CDR2 SQIVND (reference sequence). This CDR3 is 17 amino acids long. V lost 0 bases and J 7 bases, leaving 19 bases between the germline ends. The TCR comes from a man aged 45 to 65 with Graves' hyperthyroidism. The chain employs TRBV19 and TRBJ1-5; unclear D gene. Material for sequencing was blood. In nucleotides, the CDR3 is TGTGCCAGTAGTATAGAAATGTTTCGCATGCTGGGACAGCCCCAGCATTTT. Protein: CASSIEMFRMLGQPQHF.